This TCR beta chain was found in a study of blood T cell repertoires in COVID-19. The method was immunoSEQ multiplex PCR; TCRdb's version includes in-frame clones alone and lacks a portion of them. This sample has some 180,000 clones; roughly 81% occur once, and the top ten carry less than 3.5%. The origin of this receptor is a woman of 80 years or more with COVID-19, enrolled during active disease. Input material: peripheral blood.

As DNA, the CDR3 is TGTGCCAGCAGTGATAGCGGAACAGATACGCAGTATTTT. Translated: CASSDSGTDTQYF. The chain has TRBV12-3 or TRBV12-4 and TRBJ2-3, with D perhaps matching TRBD2 (6 bases). The CDR3 is 13 amino acids. V was clipped by 5 bases and J by 3 bases, with 9 bases between them.